Shown below are 6 T cell receptor beta chains from a single sample sequenced in a study of spatial heterogeneity in lung cancer (dated by TCRdb to between 2017 and 2020). The time point tag for this specimen amounts to: sample taken at primary tumor resection. For TCR sequencing, whole RNA was extracted from tumor and nontumor lung tissue, or from cryopreserved PBMC samples, and no cell sorting was done. The library was obtained by 5' RACE. The instrument was a NextSeq 500. TCRdb trimmed the raw reads at Q25, called clones with MiXCR and kept productive beta chains. Here each entry gathers all rows of one CDR3 protein and keeps the most common genes and DNA. The sample yields roughly 60,000 distinct CDR3 sequences; about 8% were counted once. The top ten constitute about 15% of the sample. The source was PBMCs, collected at surgery. All receptors come from a female donor with early-stage non-small cell lung cancer.

This clonotype was seen a single time. This may stem from a read error, because a much larger clone lies one nucleotide away. The DNA for the CDR3 is TGTGCCAGCAGCTTTCTACAGCGGCAAACAGATACGCAGTATTTT. Translated, it gives CASSFLQRQTDTQYF. The chain links TRBV9 to TRBJ2-3; D is perhaps TRBD2 (5 bases). Between the trimmed V and J ends, which lost 4 bases and 3 bases, there was a span of 15 bases. CDR1 is SGDLS, CDR2 YYNGEE, per germline. The CDR3 runs 15 residues.

This clonotype has a handful of counts. This chain joins TRBV11-3 and TRBJ1-6; 7 bases fit TRBD1. The V gene's germline CDR1 is SGHNT and CDR2 YENEEA. The CDR3 is 14 amino acids. V gave up 4 bases and J gave up 10 bases; unmatched junction bases: 7. In nucleotides, the CDR3 is TGTGCCAGCAGCTCCCGGGACAGAGGGTCACCCCTCCACTTT. Encoded protein: CASSSRDRGSPLHF.

This clonotype was found many times. This chain links TRBV3-1 with TRBJ2-1; 8 bases match TRBD2. V was pared by 4 bases and J by 7 bases, with 9 bases of the junction left unmatched. Looked up from germline, CDR1 is LGHDT and CDR2 is YNNKEL (reference sequence). The CDR3 contains 15 residues. The CDR3 nucleotides are TGTGCCAGCAGCCTGGGTACGACGGGGGGGAATGAGCAGTTCTTC. This translates into CASSLGTTGGNEQFF.

This clonotype was counted only a few times. V and J are TRBV5-1 and TRBJ1-4; 9 bases match TRBD1. CDR1 is SGHRS and CDR2 is YFSETQ in the germline V gene. This CDR3 spans 14 amino acids. The trim removed 2 bases at V and 8 bases at J, leaving 4 bases unmatched. CDR3 amino acids: CASSLQGAQEKLFF. The DNA for the CDR3 is TGCGCCAGCAGCTTACAGGGGGCTCAGGAAAAACTGTTTTTT.

The chain has TRBV27 and TRBJ2-7; D possibly uses TRBD1 or TRBD2 (5 bases each). The CDR3 has 15 amino acids. Germline lookup yields CDR1 MNHEY and CDR2 SMNVEV (reference sequence). The V gene lost 10 bases and the J gene lost 0 bases, with 19 bases spanning the gap. The CDR3 protein is CATPRLGPSSYEQYF. The CDR3 bases are TGTGCCACCCCACGGCTGGGACCCAGCTCCTACGAGCAGTACTTC.

This clonotype was found many times. The V gene is TRBV18, the J gene TRBJ1-1; 8 bases are shared with TRBD1. The CDR3 runs to 16 residues. The junction had 13 bases not matched to a gene; V was cut back by 5 bases and J by 5 bases. CDR1 is KGHSH, CDR2 LQKENI, per germline. The CDR3 sequence is CASSSTGAVEETEAFF. DNA for the CDR3: TGTGCCAGCTCATCGACAGGGGCGGTGGAAGAAACTGAAGCTTTCTTT.